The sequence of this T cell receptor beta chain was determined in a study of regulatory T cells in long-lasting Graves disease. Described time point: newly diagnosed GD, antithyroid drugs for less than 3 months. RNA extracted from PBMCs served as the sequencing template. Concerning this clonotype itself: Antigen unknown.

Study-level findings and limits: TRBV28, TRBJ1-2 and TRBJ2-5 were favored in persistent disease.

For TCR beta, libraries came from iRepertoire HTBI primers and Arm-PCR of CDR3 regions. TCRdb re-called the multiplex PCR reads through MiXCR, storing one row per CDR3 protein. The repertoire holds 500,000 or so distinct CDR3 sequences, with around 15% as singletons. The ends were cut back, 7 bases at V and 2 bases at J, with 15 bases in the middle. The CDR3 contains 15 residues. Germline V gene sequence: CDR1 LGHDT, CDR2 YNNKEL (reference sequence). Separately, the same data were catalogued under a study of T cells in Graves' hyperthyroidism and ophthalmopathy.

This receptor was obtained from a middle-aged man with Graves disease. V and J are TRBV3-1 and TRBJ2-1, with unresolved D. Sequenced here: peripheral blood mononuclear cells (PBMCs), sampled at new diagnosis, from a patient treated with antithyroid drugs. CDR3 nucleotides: TGTGCCAGCACCCAGGACGCAAGAACCTACAATGAGCAGTTCTTC. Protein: CASTQDARTYNEQFF.